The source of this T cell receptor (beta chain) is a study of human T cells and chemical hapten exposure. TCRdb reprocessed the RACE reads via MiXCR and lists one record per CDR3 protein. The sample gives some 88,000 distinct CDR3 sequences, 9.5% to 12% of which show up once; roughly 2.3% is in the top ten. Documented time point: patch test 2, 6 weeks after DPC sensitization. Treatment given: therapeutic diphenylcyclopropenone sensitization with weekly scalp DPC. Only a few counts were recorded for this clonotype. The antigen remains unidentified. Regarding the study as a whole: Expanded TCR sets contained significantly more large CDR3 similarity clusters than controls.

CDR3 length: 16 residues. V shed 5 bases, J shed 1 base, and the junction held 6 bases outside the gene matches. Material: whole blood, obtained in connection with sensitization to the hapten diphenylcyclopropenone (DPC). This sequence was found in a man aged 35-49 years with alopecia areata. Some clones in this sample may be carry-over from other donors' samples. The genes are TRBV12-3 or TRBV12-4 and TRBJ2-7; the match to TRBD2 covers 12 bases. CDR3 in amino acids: CASSRGTSGRSYEQYF. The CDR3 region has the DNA TGTGCCAGCAGTCGAGGGACTAGCGGGCGTTCCTACGAGCAGTACTTC.